This T cell receptor (beta chain) was documented in a study of cytomegalovirus exposure and HLA in healthy donors. Both 60 Vbeta primers and 13 Jbeta primers went into the PCR. Here immunoSEQ multiplex PCR was the method, and the copy in TCRdb shows in-frame clones only, minus some. The specimen's table records 90,000 to 130,000 clones. Findings and caveats of the study: Prior analysis indicated that the majority of TCR beta V segments exhibited productivity approximately 87% or approximately 30% of the time. Looking again later, the authors saw that most CMV-associated TCR beta chains seemed HLA-restricted.

As to this clone: As yet, its antigen is unknown.

This sequence was found in a man aged 35 to 55 in good health and CMV-seropositive. The sequencing sample was made of PBMCs.

CDR3: CASSLGLSSYEQYF. In DNA form, the CDR3 reads TGTGCCAGCAGCTTAGGATTGAGCTCCTACGAGCAGTACTTC. This chain links TRBV13 with TRBJ2-7; no reliable D call. Deletions cut 0 bases from V and 0 bases from J, with 6 bases between. CDR1 is PRHDT, CDR2 FYEKMQ, per germline (reference sequence). CDR3 length equals 14 residues.